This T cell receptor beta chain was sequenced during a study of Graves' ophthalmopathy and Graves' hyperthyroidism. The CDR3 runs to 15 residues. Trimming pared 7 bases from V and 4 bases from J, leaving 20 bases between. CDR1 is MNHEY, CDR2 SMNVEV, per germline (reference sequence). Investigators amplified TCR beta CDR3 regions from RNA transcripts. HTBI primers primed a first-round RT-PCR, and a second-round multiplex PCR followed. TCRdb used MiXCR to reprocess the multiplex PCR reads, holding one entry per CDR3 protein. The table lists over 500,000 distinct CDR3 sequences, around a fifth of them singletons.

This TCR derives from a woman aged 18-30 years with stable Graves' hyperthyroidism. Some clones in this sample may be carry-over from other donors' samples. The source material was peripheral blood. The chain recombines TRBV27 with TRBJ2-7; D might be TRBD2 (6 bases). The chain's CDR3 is CASTSGVPPYYEQYF. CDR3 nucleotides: TGTGCCAGCACATCGGGGGTTCCTCCCTATTACGAGCAGTACTTC.